This is a list of T cell receptor beta chains from one sample in a study of identifying expanded T cells in peripheral blood. Sequencing was performed with immunoSEQ multiplex PCR; in TCRdb, only in-frame clones are kept and a portion is missing. The sample has approximately 130,000 clones; more than 80% are singletons. The sequenced sample was blood. The receptors were sampled from a person aged 18 to 69 in good health. Both conserved end residues are trimmed from each CDR3. Fields, in order: clone size, CDR3 length, V gene, J gene, CDR3 protein. Part of the rows lack a size; the others show once, few, many or a class for expanded clones.

size: few
length: 14
V: TRBV2
J: TRBJ1-5
CDR3: ASSEVWTYSNQPQH

size: -
length: 11
V: TRBV29-1
J: TRBJ1-4
CDR3: SVRRTLNEKLF

size: -
length: 10
V: TRBV2
J: TRBJ1-3
CDR3: ASQGAGNTIY

size: -
length: 11
V: TRBV6-5
J: TRBJ1-2
CDR3: ASRRDRVEGYT

size: -
length: 14
V: TRBV10-1
J: TRBJ2-3
CDR3: ASCSSSGDPTDTQY

size: -
length: 14
V: TRBV29-1
J: TRBJ1-2
CDR3: SARYTTGPGNYGYT

size: -
length: 14
V: TRBV5-5
J: TRBJ1-6
CDR3: ASSLRVSSYNSPLH

size: -
length: 12
V: TRBV19
J: TRBJ2-6
CDR3: ASSGPSGANVLT

size: -
length: 11
V: TRBV6-4
J: TRBJ1-6
CDR3: ASSEDRTSPLH

size: -
length: 13
V: TRBV7-9
J: TRBJ2-6
CDR3: ASSLLGSGANVLT

size: -
length: 12
V: TRBV2
J: TRBJ2-5
CDR3: ASSELGAGETQY

size: -
length: 12
V: TRBV18
J: TRBJ2-2
CDR3: ASSRTGWTGELF

size: -
length: 14
V: TRBV5-1
J: TRBJ2-1
CDR3: ASSTGTGGPYNEQF

size: -
length: 11
V: TRBV29-1
J: TRBJ1-2
CDR3: SVELGSRTGYT

size: -
length: 11
V: TRBV5-1
J: TRBJ1-1
CDR3: ASSLDVNTEAF

size: few
length: 9
V: TRBV29-1
J: TRBJ2-7
CDR3: SVDENYEQY

size: once
length: 16
V: TRBV7-8
J: TRBJ2-3
CDR3: ASSYRGTSGGRTDTQY

size: -
length: 12
V: TRBV18
J: TRBJ1-5
CDR3: ASSPPYSNQPQH

size: -
length: 10
V: TRBV30
J: TRBJ1-1
CDR3: AWSRDRIEAF

size: -
length: 13
V: TRBV4-1
J: TRBJ1-6
CDR3: ASSLTGGDRSPLH

size: -
length: 11
V: TRBV30
J: TRBJ1-1
CDR3: AWSVQSNTEAF

size: -
length: 12
V: TRBV16
J: TRBJ1-1
CDR3: ASSPAGRDTEAF

size: -
length: 12
V: TRBV2
J: TRBJ2-1
CDR3: ASSAGSSYNEQF

size: -
length: 9
V: TRBV6-1
J: TRBJ1-2
CDR3: ASGLNYGYT

size: -
length: 11
V: TRBV7-6
J: TRBJ2-5
CDR3: ASSLGSGETQY

size: -
length: 13
V: TRBV6-5
J: TRBJ1-3
CDR3: ASSPTGTSGNTIY

size: -
length: 12
V: TRBV5-1
J: TRBJ1-1
CDR3: ASSLRYQDTEAF

size: -
length: 11
V: TRBV29-1
J: TRBJ1-5
CDR3: SVEETRGQPQH

size: -
length: 12
V: TRBV4-1
J: TRBJ1-5
CDR3: ASSRGPVNQPQH

size: few
length: 12
V: TRBV18
J: TRBJ1-5
CDR3: ASSRGGERMPQH

size: -
length: 13
V: TRBV10-3
J: TRBJ2-5
CDR3: AISESSGWGETQY

size: -
length: 12
V: TRBV29-1
J: TRBJ1-1
CDR3: SVTQGGGYTEAF

size: few
length: 12
V: TRBV18
J: TRBJ1-1
CDR3: ASSYGRGNTEAF

size: -
length: 12
V: TRBV27
J: TRBJ1-1
CDR3: ASSRRGMNTEAF

size: -
length: 11
V: TRBV11-2
J: TRBJ1-2
CDR3: ASSLDQLRSYT

size: once
length: 14
V: TRBV18
J: TRBJ2-3
CDR3: ASSPPISGGARTQY

size: -
length: 11
V: TRBV29-1
J: TRBJ1-2
CDR3: SVDPTGLDGYT

size: once
length: 13
V: TRBV30
J: TRBJ1-2
CDR3: AWSVRSRGRYGYT

size: -
length: 11
V: TRBV5-6
J: TRBJ1-2
CDR3: ASSFSLGRGYT

size: -
length: 11
V: TRBV18
J: TRBJ2-1
CDR3: ASFGGAYNEQF

size: -
length: 12
V: TRBV16
J: TRBJ1-5
CDR3: ASSQGTTYQPQH

size: -
length: 16
V: TRBV5-8
J: TRBJ2-5
CDR3: ASSRPNDRTGLQRTQY

size: -
length: 12
V: TRBV27
J: TRBJ1-1
CDR3: ASSLISGNTEAF

size: -
length: 12
V: TRBV19
J: TRBJ1-5
CDR3: ASSAWTRNQPQH

size: -
length: 12
V: TRBV7-2
J: TRBJ1-5
CDR3: ASTPGGARQPQH

size: -
length: 12
V: TRBV5-1
J: TRBJ2-7
CDR3: ASSLRSGVYEQY

size: -
length: 11
V: TRBV11-3
J: TRBJ1-1
CDR3: ASSLSGNTEAF

size: -
length: 12
V: TRBV27
J: TRBJ1-1
CDR3: ASSLAGWNTEAF

size: -
length: 14
V: TRBV19
J: TRBJ1-5
CDR3: ASSATGEGSNQPQH

size: once
length: 11
V: TRBV5-4
J: TRBJ2-5
CDR3: ASSLALYATQY

size: -
length: 14
V: TRBV7-9
J: TRBJ2-7
CDR3: ASSGRLAGVTYEQY